This T cell receptor (beta chain) derives from a study of T cell responses to AZD1222 COVID-19 vaccine. Profiling relied on immunoSEQ multiplex PCR, and the TCRdb table lists in-frame clones only, not all of them. This repertoire shows 90,000 to 120,000 clones, about 93% found once; its top ten account for 5% to 7.5%. The germline CDR1 and CDR2 sequences are SGHAT and FQDESV (reference sequence). V shed 4 bases and J shed 0 bases, with 10 bases lying between them. CDR3 length equals 14 residues. Second-dose groups at about 4 or about 12 weeks were pooled. The gene calls are TRBV11-1 and TRBJ2-7; D possibly corresponds to TRBD1 (5 bases). This sequence was found in an adult who received the AZD1222 COVID-19 vaccine. The material sequenced was peripheral blood, taken 28 days after the second AZD1222 dose. The CDR3 sequence: CASSSQGVSYEQYF. In DNA form, the CDR3 reads TGTGCCAGCAGCTCGCAGGGTGTCTCCTACGAGCAGTACTTC.